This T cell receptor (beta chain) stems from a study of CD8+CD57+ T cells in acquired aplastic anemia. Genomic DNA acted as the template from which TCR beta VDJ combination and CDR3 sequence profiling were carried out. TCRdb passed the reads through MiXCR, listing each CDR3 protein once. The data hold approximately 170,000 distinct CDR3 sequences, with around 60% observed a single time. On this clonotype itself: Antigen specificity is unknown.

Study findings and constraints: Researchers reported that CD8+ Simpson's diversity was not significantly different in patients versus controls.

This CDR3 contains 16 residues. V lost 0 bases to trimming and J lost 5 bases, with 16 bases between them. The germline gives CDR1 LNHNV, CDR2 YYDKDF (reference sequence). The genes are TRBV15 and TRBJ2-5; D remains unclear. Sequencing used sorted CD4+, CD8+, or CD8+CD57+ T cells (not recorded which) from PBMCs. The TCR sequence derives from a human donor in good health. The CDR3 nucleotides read TGTGCCACCAGCAGAGATCTTTTGGGTGTCGGCGAGACCCAGTACTTC. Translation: CATSRDLLGVGETQYF.